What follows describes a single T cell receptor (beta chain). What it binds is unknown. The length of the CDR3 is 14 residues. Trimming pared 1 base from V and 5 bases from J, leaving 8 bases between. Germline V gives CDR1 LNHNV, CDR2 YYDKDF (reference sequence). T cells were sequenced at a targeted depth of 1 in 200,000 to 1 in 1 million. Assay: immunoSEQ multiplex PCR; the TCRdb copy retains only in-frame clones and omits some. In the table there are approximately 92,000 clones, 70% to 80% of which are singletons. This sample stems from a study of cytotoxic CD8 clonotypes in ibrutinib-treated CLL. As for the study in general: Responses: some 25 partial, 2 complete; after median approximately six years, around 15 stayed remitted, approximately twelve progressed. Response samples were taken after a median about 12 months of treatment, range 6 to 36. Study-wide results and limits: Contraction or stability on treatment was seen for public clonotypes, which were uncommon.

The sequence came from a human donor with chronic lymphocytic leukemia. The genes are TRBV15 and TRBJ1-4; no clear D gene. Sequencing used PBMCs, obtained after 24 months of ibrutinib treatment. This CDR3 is CATSRVGQNEKLFF. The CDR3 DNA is TGTGCCACCAGCAGAGTCGGGCAGAATGAAAAACTGTTTTTT.